This paragraph covers one T cell receptor beta chain sequence. Its target is unknown. V trimming: 1 base; J trimming: 8 bases; junction bases outside the gene matches: 12. The CDR3 has 16 amino acids. The germline V gene encodes CDR1 SGHRS and CDR2 YFSETQ. These data belong to a study of Ad26.COV2.S vaccination and SARS-CoV-2 variants. Overall study context: A participant enrolled in the COV1001 Ad26.COV2.S trial arm provided the sample.

Overall study results and limits: The placebo group had lower spike-specific TCR breadth than the vaccine recipients did.

Generated by immunoSEQ multiplex PCR, the TCRdb table keeps only in-frame clones and is missing some. The sample carries 430,000 or so clones, roughly 89% recorded once. The treatment was: around 19 received Ad26.COV2.S at low or high dose, single or two shots; about 5 received placebo; per-sample allocation not given. Samples analyzed were those drawn on day 63 after the first vaccine or placebo injection. This clonotype was sampled from a person aged 18 to 65 who received the Ad26.COV2.S COVID-19 vaccine or a placebo. This chain joins TRBV5-1 and TRBJ2-4, with 7 bases lining up with TRBD2. The sequencing used peripheral blood, collected in a trial of Ad26.COV2.S vaccine versus placebo. The CDR3, as DNA: TGCGCCAGCAGCTTGCCGGCGGGCGGCGGGAGTGACATTCAGTACTTC. Protein: CASSLPAGGGSDIQYF.